The 32 T cell receptor beta chains below all came from one sample that was sequenced in a study of T-cell memory formation after mild COVID-19. TCRdb recomputed calls from the 5' RACE reads with MiXCR, one row per CDR3 protein. The sample yields roughly 600,000 distinct CDR3 sequences, approximately 18% seen once. The source material was PBMCs or a T cell subset sorted from them (not recorded which). These receptors came from an adult woman who had mild COVID-19 (a few samples of this study predate the infection). Cell type and time point are not known.

The chain recombines TRBV2 with TRBJ2-1; D ambiguous. The V end lost 1 base, the J end lost 0 bases, and 7 bases lay between the germline ends. Looked up from germline, CDR1 is SNHLY and CDR2 is FYNNEI. CDR3 size: 15 residues. The DNA of the CDR3 is TGTGCCAGCAGTGAAGAACCATACTCCTACAATGAGCAGTTCTTC. Protein: CASSEEPYSYNEQFF.

This clonotype was seen more than once but under ten times. The V call is TRBV23-1, the J call TRBJ2-5, with 10 bases lining up with TRBD2. TRBV23-1 falls under the ORF class, with uncertain function. The CDR3 contains 17 residues. V lost 0 bases to trimming and J lost 1 base; unmatched junction nucleotides: 5. The CDR3 loop is CASSQSPSGSSQETQYF. The CDR3 coding sequence is TGCGCCAGCAGTCAATCCCCTAGCGGGAGTAGCCAAGAGACCCAGTACTTC.

The chain is built from TRBV12-3 or TRBV12-4 and TRBJ2-7; D gene uncertain. CDR3 length: 17 residues. V gave up 3 bases and J gave up 0 bases, with 18 bases separating them. CDR3 nucleotide sequence: TGTGCCAGCAGTTTCCCCGCCGACGGCCCCGACTCCTACGAGCAGTACTTC. Translation: CASSFPADGPDSYEQYF.

J is TRBJ2-3 and V is TRBV7-2, with 9 bases that match TRBD2. This CDR3 has 19 residues. The germline CDR1 and CDR2 sequences are SGHTA and FQGNSA. V lost 4 bases, J lost 0 bases, and 14 bases stayed unmatched. CDR3 in amino acids: CASSSRGLAGVPSTDTQYF. CDR3 bases: TGTGCCAGCAGCTCCCGCGGGTTAGCGGGGGTTCCTAGCACAGATACGCAGTATTTT.

This clonotype was counted a few times. The J gene is TRBJ2-1, the V gene TRBV7-9, with D perhaps TRBD1 or TRBD2 (5 bases each). The germline CDR1 and CDR2 sequences are SEHNR and FQNEAQ (reference sequence). The CDR3 extends over 15 amino acids. The V gene lost 4 bases and the J gene lost 5 bases, with 15 bases spanning the gap. The CDR3 reads CASSSTWGSNNEQFF. The CDR3 nucleotides read TGTGCCAGCAGCTCAACTTGGGGGTCCAACAATGAGCAGTTCTTC.

This clonotype was seen a few times. The rearrangement links TRBV7-7 to TRBJ2-1; 8 bases line up with TRBD1. V shed 5 bases and J 5 bases; nucleotides not matched to a gene: 5. Germline-derived CDR1 and CDR2 are SSHAT and FNYEAQ (reference sequence). This CDR3 has 14 amino acids. CDR3 sequence: CASSLWTGNNEQFF. The CDR3 DNA sequence: TGTGCCAGCAGCCTGTGGACAGGGAACAATGAGCAGTTCTTC. The full variable domain, rest sourced from reference TRBV7-7 and TRBJ2-1, is GAGVSQSPRYKVTKRGQDVTLRCDPISSHATLYWYQQALGQGPEFLTYFNYEAQPDKSGLPSDRFSAERPEGSISTLTIQRTEQRDSAMYRCASSLWTGNNEQFFGPGTRLTVL.

This clonotype was seen only a few times. CDR3: CSAGRNRNMNTEAFF. Here the CDR3 DNA reads TGCAGTGCTGGCCGAAACAGAAACATGAACACTGAAGCTTTCTTT. The gene calls are TRBV20-1 and TRBJ1-1; no clear D gene. CDR1 is DFQATT and CDR2 is SNEGSKA in the germline V gene (reference sequence). The CDR3 is 15 residues long. Trimming took 5 bases from V and 0 from J, leaving 16 bases between them.

This chain uses TRBV5-6 with TRBJ1-2, with D hard to call. The CDR3 is 15 amino acids. Germline CDR1 and CDR2: SGHDT and YYEEEE. Between the trimmed V and J ends, which lost 4 bases and 1 base, there was a span of 14 bases. In DNA, the CDR3 is TGTGCCAGCAGCCCATTTGCGGGCGATAACTATGGCTACACCTTC. Protein product: CASSPFAGDNYGYTF.

The chain is built from TRBV7-3 and TRBJ2-3; 11 bases match TRBD2. With 3 bases clipped from V and 4 bases from J, the junction kept 6 bases outside the gene matches. Germline-derived CDR1 and CDR2 are SGHTA and FQGTGA. CDR3 length equals 16 residues. The CDR3 nucleotides read TGTGCCAGCAGCTTGCTAGCGGGAGGTGGTGCAGATACGCAGTATTTT. Translation: CASSLLAGGGADTQYF. The full variable domain, completed using reference TRBV7-3 and TRBJ2-3, is GAGVSQTPSNKVTEKGKYVELRCDPISGHTALYWYRQSLGQGPEFLIYFQGTGAADDSGLPNDRFFAVRPEGSVSTLKIQRTERGDSAVYLCASSLLAGGGADTQYFGPGTRLTVL.

The chain employs TRBV5-1 and TRBJ2-7; 9 positions match TRBD2. This CDR3 spans 15 amino acids. Trimming at V came to 4 bases and at J to 2 bases, leaving 7 bases not matched to a gene. Looked up from germline, CDR1 is SGHRS and CDR2 is YFSETQ. The CDR3 DNA reads TGCGCCAGCAGCCGAGCTAGCGGGGAGACCTACGAGCAGTACTTC. Its protein product is CASSRASGETYEQYF. The variable domain in full, completed from reference TRBV5-1 and TRBJ2-7, reads KAGVTQTPRYLIKTRGQQVTLSCSPISGHRSVSWYQQTPGQGLQFLFEYFSETQRNKGNFPGRFSGRQFSNSRSEMNVSTLELGDSALYLCASSRASGETYEQYFGPGTRLTVT.

V gene TRBV5-1 combines with J gene TRBJ1-2; 10 nucleotides align to TRBD1. The germline V gene encodes CDR1 SGHRS and CDR2 YFSETQ. The ends lost 2 bases at V and 7 bases at J; junction bases unmatched: 5. The CDR3 extends over 14 amino acids. CDR3: CASSLDRGRLGYTF. The CDR3 bases are TGCGCCAGCAGCTTAGACAGGGGGCGTCTTGGCTACACCTTC. Looking up the rest from reference TRBV5-1 and TRBJ1-2 gives the full variable domain: KAGVTQTPRYLIKTRGQQVTLSCSPISGHRSVSWYQQTPGQGLQFLFEYFSETQRNKGNFPGRFSGRQFSNSRSEMNVSTLELGDSALYLCASSLDRGRLGYTFGSGTRLTVV.

The chain has TRBV25-1 and TRBJ2-7, with D perhaps matching TRBD1 (5 bases). In germline, CDR1 is MGHDK, CDR2 SYGVNS. V shed 3 bases and J shed 4 bases, with 10 bases lying between them. The CDR3 sequence is 13 residues long. The CDR3 nucleotides read TGTGCCAGCAGTGATTCTCCAGGGTACGAGCAGTACTTC. This encodes CASSDSPGYEQYF.

The chain uses TRBV9 and TRBJ1-2; D gene unclear. Looked up from germline, CDR1 is SGDLS and CDR2 is YYNGEE. There are 15 residues in the CDR3. The V and J ends lost 4 bases and 5 bases respectively, with 18 bases between them. The CDR3 nucleotides read TGTGCCAGCAGCCCAGAGGTGCAGGCACCATATGGCTACACCTTC. Protein product: CASSPEVQAPYGYTF.

The chain carries TRBV5-1 and TRBJ1-1; 7 nucleotides agree with TRBD1. The CDR3 is made up of 15 amino acids. Germline loops: CDR1 SGHRS, CDR2 YFSETQ. V shed 0 bases and J 3 bases; nucleotides not matched to a gene: 5. The CDR3 coding sequence is TGCGCCAGCAGCTTGGCTGGGACAGCACACACTGAAGCTTTCTTT. This sequence encodes CASSLAGTAHTEAFF.

The chain carries TRBV6-1 and TRBJ2-7; possibly TRBD1 for D (6 bases). Germline lookup yields CDR1 MNHNS and CDR2 SASEGT. The CDR3 consists of 15 residues. The V end was cut by 4 bases, the J end by 4 bases, with 17 bases between. CDR3 in DNA: TGTGCCAGCAGTGGACTGACAGGTTTAGGATACGAGCAGTACTTC. Its protein product is CASSGLTGLGYEQYF.

The rearrangement uses TRBV9 and TRBJ2-7, with 7 bases identical to TRBD1. This CDR3 is built from 14 residues. The ends lost 0 bases at V and 4 bases at J; junction bases unmatched: 4. Germline V gene data show CDR1 as SGDLS and CDR2 as YYNGEE. In nucleotides, the CDR3 is TGTGCCAGCAGCGTAGAGGGGGCAGGGTACGAGCAGTACTTC. Protein: CASSVEGAGYEQYF.

This clonotype was recorded many times. This chain links TRBV7-6 with TRBJ2-5, with D perhaps being TRBD1 or TRBD2 (6 bases each). The germline V gene encodes CDR1 SGHVS and CDR2 FNYEAQ. V was pared by 4 bases and J by 1 base, with 16 bases between. The CDR3 covers 16 residues. This chain's CDR3 is CASSSGLNRVQETQYF. CDR3 nucleotides: TGTGCCAGCAGCTCCGGACTAAACAGGGTCCAAGAGACCCAGTACTTC.

This clonotype has more than one count but fewer than ten. CDR3 residues: CATSDRRENTGELFF. In nucleotides, the CDR3 is TGTGCCACCAGTGATAGGCGGGAGAACACCGGGGAGCTGTTTTTT. V is TRBV24-1 and J is TRBJ2-2; D may be TRBD2 (6 bases). The CDR3 has 15 residues. Trimming took 3 bases from V and 1 from J, leaving 8 bases between them. Germline V lookup: CDR1 KGHDR, CDR2 SFDVKD.

The rearrangement links TRBV20-1 to TRBJ2-1; 10 nucleotides line up with TRBD2. The germline V gene encodes CDR1 DFQATT and CDR2 SNEGSKA (reference sequence). Trimming at V came to 4 bases and at J to 6 bases, leaving 6 bases not matched to a gene. CDR3 length equals 14 residues. The CDR3 nucleotides read TGCAGTGCTAACATGGCTAGCGGGAGCAATGAGCAGTTCTTC. Its protein is CSANMASGSNEQFF.

The V call is TRBV11-2, the J call TRBJ2-1; D gene uncertain. V was pared by 1 base and J by 9 bases, with 10 bases between. The CDR3 extends over 13 amino acids. From germline, CDR1 is SGHAT and CDR2 FQNNGV. The CDR3 loop is CASSLVHPGEQFF. The CDR3 nucleotides read TGTGCCAGCAGCTTAGTTCACCCGGGTGAGCAGTTCTTC. The whole variable domain, remainder taken from reference TRBV11-2 and TRBJ2-1, is EAGVAQSPRYKIIEKRQSVAFWCNPISGHATLYWYQQILGQGPKLLIQFQNNGVVDDSQLPKDRFSAERLKGVDSTLKIQPAKLEDSAVYLCASSLVHPGEQFFGPGTRLTVL.

This clonotype has only a few counts. The CDR3 region has the DNA TGTGCCAGCAGTGAAGAGCCGAATTCACCCCTCCACTTT. It yields the protein CASSEEPNSPLHF. The J gene is TRBJ1-6, the V gene TRBV6-1; D remains ambiguous. Looked up from germline, CDR1 is MNHNS and CDR2 is SASEGT. Trimming cost V 1 base and J 7 bases, with 5 bases left between them. The CDR3 sequence is 13 residues long.

The sample holds a few counts of this clonotype. The chain uses TRBV5-1 and TRBJ2-1; TRBD2 matches at 9 bases. CDR3 length equals 14 residues. CDR1 and CDR2 (germline): SGHRS, YFSETQ. Germline trimming cut 1 base from V and 7 bases from J; bases unmatched to any gene: 3. The CDR3 is CASSLSLAGNEQFF. The CDR3 DNA reads TGCGCCAGCAGCTTGAGTCTAGCGGGGAATGAGCAGTTCTTC.

This clonotype was seen a handful of times. The rearrangement links TRBV12-3 or TRBV12-4 to TRBJ2-5; the match to TRBD2 covers 9 bases. The CDR3 has 15 residues. V lost 3 bases, J lost 4 bases, and 6 bases stayed unmatched. CDR3 sequence reads: CASSFRGSGGETQYF. The CDR3 DNA sequence: TGTGCCAGCAGTTTCAGGGGTAGCGGGGGAGAGACCCAGTACTTC.

The chain couples TRBV7-9 to TRBJ2-1, with 8 bases aligning to TRBD2. V gave up 2 bases and J gave up 7 bases; unmatched junction bases: 10. CDR1 is SEHNR, CDR2 FQNEAQ, per germline (reference sequence). The CDR3 is 16 residues long. DNA for the CDR3: TGTGCCAGCAGCTTACCCGGGAGGGCCCCCGGGAATGAGCAGTTCTTC. Protein sequence: CASSLPGRAPGNEQFF.

The chain has TRBV15 and TRBJ2-7, with D perhaps TRBD2 (6 bases). Trimming cost V 5 bases and J 3 bases, with 14 bases left between them. CDR3 size: 14 residues. Per the germline V gene, CDR1 is LNHNV and CDR2 is YYDKDF (reference sequence). CDR3 region: CATSDSGVLYEQYF. CDR3 DNA: TGTGCCACCAGCGACTCGGGGGTCCTCTACGAGCAGTACTTC.

Only a few counts were recorded for this clonotype. The J gene is TRBJ1-1, the V gene TRBV7-6; the match to TRBD1 covers 8 bases. CDR3 length: 13 residues. J gave up 6 bases and V 5 bases, and 5 bases lay outside the gene matches. Germline CDR1 reads SGHVS; CDR2 reads FNYEAQ. The CDR3 spells CASSARGPAEAFF. CDR3 DNA sequence: TGTGCCAGCAGCGCCAGGGGGCCCGCTGAAGCTTTCTTT.

This clonotype was counted only a few times. V usage is TRBV5-6 and J usage is TRBJ2-3; D is ambiguous. This CDR3 is built from 13 residues. The V and J ends lost 0 bases and 5 bases respectively, with 7 bases between them. CDR1 is SGHDT and CDR2 is YYEEEE in the germline V gene. CDR3 DNA: TGTGCCAGCAGCTTGGTCGTTAGAGATACGCAGTATTTT. Its translation: CASSLVVRDTQYF.

This chain joins TRBV6-2 or TRBV6-3 and TRBJ2-5; 10 bases fit TRBD2. After removal of 7 bases from V and 4 bases from J, the junction contained 18 bases not matched to a gene. The CDR3 runs to 18 residues. Germline V gene sequence: CDR1 MNHEY, CDR2 SVGEGT. CDR3 protein: CASTYGRSGGPDGETQYF. The CDR3 DNA reads TGTGCCAGCACCTACGGTCGTAGCGGGGGGCCCGATGGAGAGACCCAGTACTTC.

In its sample, this clonotype was seen a few times. The rearrangement joins TRBV10-3 to TRBJ1-1; D is unresolved. This CDR3 is built from 18 residues. With 0 bases removed from V and 5 bases from J, the gap between germline ends came to 22 bases. Germline CDR1 and CDR2: ENHRY and SYGVKD. The chain's CDR3 is CAISESGFEGLMFTEAFF. CDR3 in DNA: TGTGCCATCAGTGAGTCGGGTTTTGAGGGCCTAATGTTTACTGAAGCTTTCTTT.

Only a few counts were recorded for this clonotype. V gene TRBV27 combines with J gene TRBJ2-7, with TRBD1 as a possible D gene (6 bases). Trimming pared 4 bases from V and 1 base from J, leaving 11 bases between. The CDR3 runs to 14 residues. Germline V gene sequence: CDR1 MNHEY, CDR2 SMNVEV (reference sequence). CDR3 residues: CASSYDRWSYEQYF. For the CDR3, the DNA is TGTGCCAGCAGTTACGACAGGTGGTCCTACGAGCAGTACTTC.

The V and J genes are TRBV7-9 and TRBJ2-1; tentative D call: TRBD1 (5 bases). The CDR3 runs 15 residues. Germline assignment: CDR1 SEHNR and CDR2 FQNEAQ (reference sequence). V was shortened by 1 base and J by 3 bases, with 10 bases between the two germline ends. In nucleotides, the CDR3 is TGTGCCAGCAGCTTAGTAGGGGCTTTCTACAATGAGCAGTTCTTC. It translates to CASSLVGAFYNEQFF.

The chain combines TRBV5-1 with TRBJ2-7, with D uncertain. The CDR3 has 15 amino acids. Trimming removed 5 bases at V and 0 bases at J, with 15 bases between. CDR1 and CDR2 (germline): SGHRS, YFSETQ. The CDR3 nucleotides are TGCGCCAGCAGTTGGGCGGACGGCTACTCCTACGAGCAGTACTTC. This sequence encodes CASSWADGYSYEQYF.